The sequence of this T cell receptor (beta chain) was determined in a study of graft-versus-host responses after intestinal transplantation. Regarding the study as a whole: Allograft graft-versus-host to host-versus-graft clonal ratios ran high in patients with graft-donor T cell macrochimerism.

About this clone itself: Its specificity is unknown.

The assay was immunoSEQ multiplex PCR, and TCRdb's table has in-frame clones only and misses some. The table has fewer than 120,000 clones, about 94% seen once. Germline values: CDR1 SGHRS, CDR2 YFSETQ. The length of the CDR3 is 18 residues. Trimming cost V 0 bases and J 0 bases, with 13 bases left between them. The rearrangement uses TRBV5-1 and TRBJ2-6; tentatively, D is TRBD1 or TRBD2 (5 bases each). This TCR derives from a human donor who received an intestinal transplant. Sequenced here: unstimulated CD8+ T cells sorted from spleen or lymph node cells, sampled before intestinal transplant. CDR3 loop: CASSLEPGTPSGANVLTF. CDR3 nucleotide sequence: TGCGCCAGCAGCTTGGAACCCGGGACCCCCTCTGGGGCCAACGTCCTGACTTTC.